These 30 T cell receptor beta chains originate from one sample sequenced in a study of monozygotic twins with inflammatory bowel disease (dated by TCRdb to about 2019). Libraries were prepared through 5' RACE. TCRdb names Illumina HiSeq 2500 as the instrument used. The reads underwent TCRdb reprocessing, giving one record for each CDR3 protein sequence and no DNA. This sample's records show about 300,000 distinct CDR3 sequences. Jointly, the top ten make up 5.5% to 6.5% of the sample. The source material was blood. These receptor sequences come from a human donor with ulcerative colitis or Crohn's disease, or a healthy co-twin of an affected twin (not recorded which).

The chain employs TRBV12-3 or TRBV12-4 and TRBJ2-7; TCRdb outputs TRBD1, but without DNA this stays unchecked. CDR3 length: 15 residues. The CDR3 spells CASTHRGKGLYEQYF.

The CDR3 is CASSATGTSGTDTQYF. The V and J genes are TRBV7-8 and TRBJ2-3; with no DNA, the TCRdb D assignment of TRBD2 cannot be verified. Germline V gene data show CDR1 as SGHVS and CDR2 as FQNEAQ. The CDR3 runs to 16 residues. Based on the CDR3 plus reference TRBV7-8 and TRBJ2-3, the full variable domain is GAGVSQSPRYKVAKRGQDVALRCDPISGHVSLFWYQQALGQGPEFLTYFQNEAQLDKSGLPSDRFFAERPEGSVSTLKIQRTQQEDSAVYLCASSATGTSGTDTQYFGPGTRLTVL.

J is TRBJ2-7 and V is TRBV9; as DNA is missing, the TRBD1 call by TCRdb cannot be tested. Germline V CDR1 and CDR2: SGDLS, YYNGEE. This CDR3 spans 14 amino acids. CDR3: CASSVLGGDYEQYF.

The V call is TRBV18, the J call TRBJ1-6. Germline V gene sequence: CDR1 KGHSH, CDR2 LQKENI. The CDR3 length is 15 residues. This chain's CDR3 is CASKNQESDNSPLHF.

V is TRBV28 and J is TRBJ1-2; TCRdb calls TRBD1, which cannot be checked without DNA. The CDR3 totals 14 residues. Germline V CDR1 and CDR2: MDHEN, SYDVKM. CDR3 sequence reads: CASSFRDRGSGYTF.

The chain is built from TRBV24-1 and TRBJ1-4; the TCRdb D gene call, TRBD1, has no DNA to confirm it. Germline CDR1 is KGHDR and CDR2 is SFDVKD. CDR3 length: 13 residues. The CDR3 sequence is CATSDSRGEKLFF.

The chain uses TRBV11-2 and TRBJ2-3. Germline-derived CDR1 and CDR2 are SGHAT and FQNNGV. This CDR3 region has 15 residues. The CDR3: CASSLYEPSTDTQYF.

The chain uses TRBV20-1 and TRBJ2-7; absent DNA, TCRdb's TRBD2 call cannot be checked. The CDR3 extends over 15 amino acids. In germline, CDR1 is DFQATT, CDR2 SNEGSKA (reference sequence). The CDR3 spells CSARASGTLLAEQYF.

The chain joins TRBV19 to TRBJ1-2; TCRdb lists TRBD1, though no DNA is available to test this call. The germline V gene has CDR1 LNHDA and CDR2 SQIVND (reference sequence). The CDR3 runs 14 residues. CDR3: CASSTGQNLNGYTF. Together with reference TRBV19 and TRBJ1-2, the CDR3 gives the full variable domain: DGGITQSPKYLFRKEGQNVTLSCEQNLNHDAMYWYRQDPGQGLRLIYYSQIVNDFQKGDIAEGYSVSREKKESFPLTVTSAQKNPTAFYLCASSTGQNLNGYTFGSGTRLTVV.

The chain uses TRBV9 and TRBJ2-7; TCRdb names TRBD2, which stays unverified in the absence of DNA. Germline V CDR1 and CDR2: SGDLS, YYNGEE. This CDR3 has 18 amino acids. The CDR3 protein is CASSTPQGGLANSYEQYF.

V usage is TRBV7-2 and J usage is TRBJ2-1; TCRdb designates TRBD2, a call that cannot be tested without DNA. Looked up from germline, CDR1 is SGHTA and CDR2 is FQGNSA. CDR3 length: 15 amino acids. The CDR3 sequence: CASSLQAGSYNEQFF.

The chain carries TRBV4-3 and TRBJ2-4; TCRdb names TRBD1, which stays unverified in the absence of DNA. The CDR3 spans 18 residues. The germline V gene has CDR1 LGHNA and CDR2 YSLEER. This CDR3 is CASSQDPRTGGAKNIQYF.

The chain is built from TRBV9 and TRBJ2-7. Germline V gives CDR1 SGDLS, CDR2 YYNGEE. This CDR3 spans 15 amino acids. The CDR3 region is CASSVGVEYAYEQYF.

The chain links TRBV27 to TRBJ2-3; TCRdb's D gene call, TRBD2, goes unchecked for lack of DNA. The length of the CDR3 is 16 residues. The germline V gene encodes CDR1 MNHEY and CDR2 SMNVEV (reference sequence). CDR3 residues: CASNHISGLDPDTQYF.

The CDR3: CASSPVAEYVQYF. The V gene is TRBV5-6, the J gene TRBJ2-7; TCRdb gives TRBD2 as the D gene, but with no DNA this cannot be confirmed. The CDR3 extends over 13 amino acids. Germline values: CDR1 SGHDT, CDR2 YYEEEE. Together with reference TRBV5-6 and TRBJ2-7, the CDR3 gives the full variable domain: DAGVTQSPTHLIKTRGQQVTLRCSPKSGHDTVSWYQQALGQGPQFIFQYYEEEERQRGNFPDRFSGHQFPNYSSELNVNALLLGDSALYLCASSPVAEYVQYFGPGTRLTVT.

This chain uses TRBV7-2 with TRBJ2-1; TCRdb indicates TRBD2, and absent DNA this call remains unverified. The germline V gene has CDR1 SGHTA and CDR2 FQGNSA. The CDR3 is 18 residues long. The CDR3 sequence: CASSLARIGRASGNEQFF.

V is TRBV27 and J is TRBJ1-2; lacking DNA, the TRBD1 call made by TCRdb goes unchecked. Germline V CDR1 and CDR2: MNHEY, SMNVEV (reference sequence). The CDR3 contains 16 residues. The CDR3 protein is CASSFIGRDRVSGYTF.

The rearrangement links TRBV12-3 or TRBV12-4 to TRBJ1-1. This CDR3 is built from 13 residues. CDR3 sequence reads: CASSFRLGAEAFF.

The chain joins TRBV7-7 to TRBJ2-1; TCRdb's assignment of TRBD1 cannot be checked, as there is no DNA. This CDR3 is 13 amino acids long. Germline V gives CDR1 SSHAT, CDR2 FNYEAQ (reference sequence). CDR3 region: CASSSDSLNEQFF.

The rearrangement joins TRBV6-1 to TRBJ2-6. Germline CDR1 reads MNHNS; CDR2 reads SASEGT. CDR3 length equals 14 residues. The CDR3 protein is CASRSLSGANVLTF.

The chain is built from TRBV27 and TRBJ2-7; the D call of TRBD1 rests on TCRdb alone, since no DNA is present to check it. There are 16 residues in the CDR3. Germline V lookup: CDR1 MNHEY, CDR2 SMNVEV (reference sequence). The CDR3 protein is CASSASGTGSLYEQYF.

V usage is TRBV20-1 and J usage is TRBJ2-5; absent DNA, TCRdb's TRBD2 call cannot be checked. From germline, CDR1 is DFQATT and CDR2 SNEGSKA (reference sequence). The CDR3 runs 15 residues. The CDR3 reads CSAQTPSGSWETQYF.

V usage is TRBV6-5 and J usage is TRBJ1-1; TCRdb picks TRBD1, but there is no DNA to check that call. Germline V lookup: CDR1 MNHEY, CDR2 SVGAGI. CDR3 length equals 15 residues. The CDR3 region is CASSYRRQGVTEAFF.

This CDR3 reads CASSIWDRYNYGYTF. V and J are TRBV12-3 or TRBV12-4 and TRBJ1-2; TCRdb returns TRBD1, unconfirmable since there is no DNA. CDR3 length: 15 amino acids.

The rearrangement links TRBV20-1 to TRBJ1-5. The CDR3 sequence is 13 residues long. Germline-derived CDR1 and CDR2 are DFQATT and SNEGSKA (reference sequence). The CDR3 reads CSASGNSNQPQHF.

The V call is TRBV6-2 or TRBV6-3, the J call TRBJ1-4. Per germline, CDR1 MNHEY and CDR2 SVGEGT. This CDR3 has 11 residues. This CDR3 is CASSLTGKLFF.

The V and J genes are TRBV12-3 or TRBV12-4 and TRBJ2-4; TCRdb outputs TRBD1, but without DNA this stays unchecked. The CDR3 contains 16 residues. CDR3 sequence reads: CASSLGGDGAKNIQYF.

This chain uses TRBV28 with TRBJ2-7; TCRdb's D call of TRBD1 is untestable without DNA. Germline values: CDR1 MDHEN, CDR2 SYDVKM. The CDR3 consists of 12 residues. CDR3 in amino acids: CASGGGRVEQYF.

The CDR3 reads CATMPKAKNTGELFF. The chain recombines TRBV24-1 with TRBJ2-2. Germline V gives CDR1 KGHDR, CDR2 SFDVKD. This CDR3 region has 15 residues.

The chain links TRBV19 to TRBJ1-6. CDR3 length equals 17 residues. Germline CDR1 reads LNHDA; CDR2 reads SQIVND (reference sequence). CDR3 loop: CASTMDAVSIRSSPLHF.